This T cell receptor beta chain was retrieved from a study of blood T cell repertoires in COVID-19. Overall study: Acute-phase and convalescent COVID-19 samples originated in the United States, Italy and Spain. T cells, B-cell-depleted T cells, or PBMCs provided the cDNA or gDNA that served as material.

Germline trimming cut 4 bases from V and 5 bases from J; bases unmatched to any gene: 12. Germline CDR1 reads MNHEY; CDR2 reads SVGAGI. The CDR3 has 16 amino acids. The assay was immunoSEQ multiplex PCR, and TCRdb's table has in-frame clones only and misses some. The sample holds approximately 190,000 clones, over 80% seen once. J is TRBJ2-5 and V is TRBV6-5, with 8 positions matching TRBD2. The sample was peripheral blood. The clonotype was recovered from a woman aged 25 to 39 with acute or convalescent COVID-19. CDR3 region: CASSSVGTRRTETQYF. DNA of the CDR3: TGTGCCAGCAGTTCAGTCGGGACTAGAAGAACCGAGACCCAGTACTTC.